Below are 9 T cell receptor beta chains sequenced from a single sample in a study of T cell responses to AZD1222 COVID-19 vaccine. The method was immunoSEQ multiplex PCR; TCRdb's version includes in-frame clones alone and lacks a portion of them. The repertoire includes about 150,000 clones, 90% to 95% of them detected once, and over 7.5% sits in the top ten. The starting material was peripheral blood, obtained on day 0 of AZD1222 vaccination. The receptors shown here come from an adult in good health.

J is TRBJ1-2 and V is TRBV12-3 or TRBV12-4, with D tentatively TRBD1 (5 bases). The CDR3 covers 13 residues. The V end was cut by 3 bases, the J end by 3 bases, with 8 bases between. CDR3 sequence (DNA): TGTGCCAGCAGTTTCCGACAGCACTATGGCTACACCTTC. Encoded protein: CASSFRQHYGYTF.

The chain has TRBV9 and TRBJ1-5; D is perhaps TRBD1 (5 bases). In germline, CDR1 is SGDLS, CDR2 YYNGEE. The CDR3 has 14 residues. V was cut by 0 bases and J by 7 bases, with 11 bases left in between. CDR3 loop: CASSVDGSGQPQHF. The CDR3 bases are TGTGCCAGCAGCGTAGACGGGTCAGGGCAGCCCCAGCATTTT.

The chain has TRBV4-1 and TRBJ1-6, with no clear D. Germline loops: CDR1 MGHRA, CDR2 YSYEKL. The CDR3 sequence is 13 residues long. V lost 3 bases to trimming and J lost 9 bases, with 9 bases between them. The CDR3 DNA is TGCGCCAGCAGCCATCCAACCAGTTCACCCCTCCACTTT. Amino acid sequence: CASSHPTSSPLHF.

CDR3 nucleotides: TGTGCCAGCATGACGTTCCGGATTCGAAGCTACACCTTC. The encoded protein is CASMTFRIRSYTF. The chain recombines TRBV21-1 with TRBJ1-2. TRBV21-1 is a listed pseudogene. CDR3 size: 13 residues.

The sample holds one count of this clone. This rearrangement joins TRBV20-1 to TRBJ2-1; 13 bases align to TRBD2. CDR1 is DFQATT and CDR2 is SNEGSKA in the germline V gene (reference sequence). V dropped 3 bases and J dropped 4; count of bases not matched to a gene: 12. CDR3 length: 18 residues. CDR3 in amino acids: CSASHRTSGGSHYNEQFF. CDR3 bases: TGCAGTGCTAGTCACAGGACTAGCGGGGGATCTCATTACAATGAGCAGTTCTTC.

The CDR3 nucleotides are TGCGCCAGCAGCTCTAAATATGGGATTTCCACTGAAGCTTTCTTT. This encodes CASSSKYGISTEAFF. The chain uses TRBV5-1 and TRBJ1-1; D uncertain. The length of the CDR3 is 15 residues. Deletions cut 3 bases from V and 4 bases from J, with 16 bases between. The V gene's germline CDR1 is SGHRS and CDR2 YFSETQ.

The rearrangement uses TRBV5-1 and TRBJ1-1; perhaps TRBD1 as D (5 bases). The V end lost 0 bases, the J end lost 1 base, and 13 bases lay between the germline ends. The CDR3 is 16 amino acids. Germline V gene data show CDR1 as SGHRS and CDR2 as YFSETQ. This CDR3 reads CASSLGEGRKNTEAFF. The CDR3 DNA follows: TGCGCCAGCAGCTTGGGGGAGGGACGGAAGAACACTGAAGCTTTCTTT.

The chain carries TRBV5-1 and TRBJ1-5, with 8 nucleotides matching TRBD1. With 1 base clipped from V and 6 bases from J, the junction kept 6 bases outside the gene matches. Per the germline V gene, CDR1 is SGHRS and CDR2 is YFSETQ. This CDR3 has 15 residues. The CDR3 sequence is CASSLQGAVGQPQHF. The DNA for the CDR3 is TGCGCCAGCAGCTTGCAGGGGGCAGTAGGTCAGCCCCAGCATTTT.

The chain recombines TRBV12-3 or TRBV12-4 with TRBJ2-1; perhaps TRBD1 as D (7 bases). Trimming took 7 bases from V and 3 from J, leaving 10 bases between them. The CDR3 consists of 13 residues. CDR3 bases: TGTGCCAGCACAGGGGGGTACTACAATGAGCAGTTCTTC. Its protein is CASTGGYYNEQFF.